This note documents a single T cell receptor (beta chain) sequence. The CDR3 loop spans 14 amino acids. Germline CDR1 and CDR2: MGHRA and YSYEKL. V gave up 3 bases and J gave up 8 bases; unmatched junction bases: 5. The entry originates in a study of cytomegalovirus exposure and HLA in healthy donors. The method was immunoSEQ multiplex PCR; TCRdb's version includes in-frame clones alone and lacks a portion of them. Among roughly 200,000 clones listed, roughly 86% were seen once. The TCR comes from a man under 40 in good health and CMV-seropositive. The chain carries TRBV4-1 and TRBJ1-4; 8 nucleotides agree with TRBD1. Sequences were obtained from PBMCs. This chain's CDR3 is CASSQNNRGEKLFF. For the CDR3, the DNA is TGCGCCAGCAGCCAGAACAACAGGGGGGAAAAACTGTTTTTT.